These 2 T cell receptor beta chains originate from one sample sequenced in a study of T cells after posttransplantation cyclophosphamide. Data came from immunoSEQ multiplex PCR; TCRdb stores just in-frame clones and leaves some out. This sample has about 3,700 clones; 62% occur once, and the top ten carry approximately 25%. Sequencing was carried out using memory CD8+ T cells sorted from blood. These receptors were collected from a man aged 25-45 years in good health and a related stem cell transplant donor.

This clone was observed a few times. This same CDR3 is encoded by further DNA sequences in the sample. The CDR3: CASSFEQGTAYEQYF. Written as DNA, the CDR3 is TGTGCCAGTAGCTTCGAACAGGGGACGGCATACGAGCAGTACTTC. The V gene is TRBV9, the J gene TRBJ2-7; 7 nucleotides match TRBD1. The CDR3 consists of 15 residues. Germline V gene lookup returns CDR1 SGDLS and CDR2 YYNGEE. The V segment lost 8 bases and the J segment 4 bases; nucleotides outside the gene matches: 15.

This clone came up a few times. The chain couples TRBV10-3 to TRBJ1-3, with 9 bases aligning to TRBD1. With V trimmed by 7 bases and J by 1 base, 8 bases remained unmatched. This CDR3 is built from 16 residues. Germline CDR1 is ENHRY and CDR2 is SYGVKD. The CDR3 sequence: CAINPGQGLSGNTIYF. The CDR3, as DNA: TGTGCCATCAATCCGGGACAGGGCCTTTCTGGAAACACCATATATTTT.